This T cell receptor (beta chain) comes out of a study of spatial heterogeneity in lung cancer. The time point denotes: sample taken at primary tumor resection. Extraction of whole RNA from tumor, nontumor lung or frozen PBMC preceded unsorted sequencing. TCRdb passed the 5' RACE reads through MiXCR, listing each CDR3 protein once. Of tens of thousands of distinct CDR3 sequences in the sample, over 9.5% were seen once. Germline-derived CDR1 and CDR2 are SEHNR and FQNEAQ (reference sequence). Trimming cost V 6 bases and J 1 base, with 16 bases left between them. The CDR3 covers 16 residues. There are many counts of this clonotype.

The chain couples TRBV7-9 to TRBJ2-1, with D possibly being TRBD2 (5 bases). The TCR originated in a male donor with early-stage non-small cell lung cancer. Sequencing used PBMCs, obtained at surgery. The CDR3 coding sequence is TGTGCCAGCAGTTTGCTGGGCGGGTCGTCCTACAATGAGCAGTTCTTC. Its translation: CASSLLGGSSYNEQFF.